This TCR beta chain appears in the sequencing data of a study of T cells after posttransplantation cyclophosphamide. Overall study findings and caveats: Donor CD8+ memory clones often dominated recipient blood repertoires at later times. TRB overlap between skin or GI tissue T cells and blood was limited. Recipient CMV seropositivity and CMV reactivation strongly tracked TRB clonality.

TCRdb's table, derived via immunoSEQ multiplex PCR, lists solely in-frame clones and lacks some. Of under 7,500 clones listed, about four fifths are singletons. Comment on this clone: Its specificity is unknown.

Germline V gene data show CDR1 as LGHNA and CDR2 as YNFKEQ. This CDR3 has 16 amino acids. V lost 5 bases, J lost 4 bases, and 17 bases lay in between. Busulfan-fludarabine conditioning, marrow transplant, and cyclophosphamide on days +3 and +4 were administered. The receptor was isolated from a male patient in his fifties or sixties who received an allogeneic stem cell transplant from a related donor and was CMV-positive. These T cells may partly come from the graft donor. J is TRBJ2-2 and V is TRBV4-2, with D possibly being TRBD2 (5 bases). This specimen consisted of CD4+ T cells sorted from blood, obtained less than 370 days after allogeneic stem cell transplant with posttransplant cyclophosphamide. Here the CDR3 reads CASSASEASSTGELFF. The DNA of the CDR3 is TGTGCCAGCAGCGCATCCGAGGCTAGCAGCACCGGGGAGCTGTTTTTT.